This T cell receptor (beta chain) was captured in a study of Ad26.COV2.S vaccination and SARS-CoV-2 variants. The overall study: The trial was COV1001 and the donor's arm was Ad26.COV2.S. Dosing was one shot or two shots 56 days apart.

The treatment was: some 20 received Ad26.COV2.S at low or high dose, single or two shots; 5 received placebo; per-sample allocation not given. Samples analyzed were those drawn on day 63 after the first vaccine or placebo injection. Donation came from an adult in Boston who was aged 18-55 years. An Ad26 vector that expressed Wuhan-strain SARS-CoV-2 spike constituted the vaccine. The length of the CDR3 is 14 residues. In germline, CDR1 is SGHAT, CDR2 FQNNGV. Between the trimmed V and J ends, which lost 5 bases and 7 bases, there was a span of 18 bases. TCRdb's table, derived via immunoSEQ multiplex PCR, lists solely in-frame clones and lacks some. The table lists hundreds of thousands of clones, 86% of them singletons. This clone came up once.

Sequenced here: peripheral blood, sampled in a trial of Ad26.COV2.S vaccine versus placebo. The clonotype was recovered from a person between 18 and 59 years old who received the Ad26.COV2.S COVID-19 vaccine or a placebo. This chain joins TRBV11-2 and TRBJ2-7; D possibly corresponds to TRBD1 (5 bases). The DNA of the CDR3 is TGTGCCAGCAGCCAGGGTCCGTCCGGTTGGGAGCAGTACTTC. This codes for CASSQGPSGWEQYF.